Each of the 22 T cell receptor beta chains below was sequenced from the same sample in a study of blood T cell repertoires in COVID-19. Some clones are missing from TCRdb's copy, which holds only in-frame ones; the method was immunoSEQ multiplex PCR. The sample records about 230,000 clones, roughly 80% being singletons. The sequenced material came from peripheral blood. The origin of the receptors is a woman in her 70s with active or convalescent COVID-19.

J is TRBJ1-2 and V is TRBV28; 8 bases are a match to TRBD1. The CDR3 runs 13 residues. Germline CDR1 MDHEN, CDR2 SYDVKM. J gave up 5 bases and V 3 bases, and 2 bases lay outside the gene matches. The CDR3 region is CASSLGQEYGYTF. In nucleotides, the CDR3 is TGTGCCAGCAGTTTGGGACAGGAGTATGGCTACACCTTC.

This chain joins TRBV7-9 and TRBJ2-2; D remains ambiguous. The CDR3 contains 14 residues. Trimming took 2 bases from V and 1 from J, leaving 5 bases between them. The germline V gene encodes CDR1 SEHNR and CDR2 FQNEAQ (reference sequence). CDR3 nucleotide sequence: TGTGCCAGCAGCTTAACAGAGAACACCGGGGAGCTGTTTTTT. This codes for CASSLTENTGELFF.

V is TRBV2 and J is TRBJ2-1; 9 bases agree with TRBD1. Germline lookup yields CDR1 SNHLY and CDR2 FYNNEI. J lost 11 bases, V lost 6 bases, and 11 bases had no gene match. This CDR3 region has 14 residues. CDR3 region: CASRVQGAGTQQFF. CDR3 nucleotides: TGTGCCAGCAGAGTACAGGGGGCGGGAACCCAGCAGTTCTTC.

Points on this clone: The identical CDR3 is also encoded by other nucleotide sequences in the sample. The chain joins TRBV5-1 to TRBJ1-6, with D perhaps matching TRBD1 (6 bases). With 4 bases removed from V and 6 bases from J, the gap between germline ends came to 8 bases. The CDR3 runs 13 residues. The V gene's germline CDR1 is SGHRS and CDR2 YFSETQ. The CDR3 nucleotides read TGCGCCAGCAGCCCGGACAGTAATTCACCCCTCCACTTT. Translated: CASSPDSNSPLHF.

The genes are TRBV4-1 and TRBJ2-7; TRBD1 matches 11 bases. CDR3 length: 16 residues. Germline V lookup: CDR1 MGHRA, CDR2 YSYEKL. The V and J ends lost 1 base and 2 bases, in that order; junction bases with no gene match: 4. Here the CDR3 DNA reads TGCGCCAGCAGCCAAGGGACGGACAGGGGGCCCTACGAGCAGTACTTC. Residues: CASSQGTDRGPYEQYF.

The gene calls are TRBV12-3 or TRBV12-4 and TRBJ1-2; 7 bases are a match to TRBD1. The CDR3 covers 13 residues. V gave up 6 bases and J gave up 4 bases; unmatched junction bases: 5. This CDR3 is CASRAGGSYGYTF. The CDR3 DNA follows: TGTGCCAGCAGGGCAGGGGGTAGCTATGGCTACACCTTC.

This clone was counted a few times. The J gene is TRBJ1-2, the V gene TRBV5-4, with 9 nucleotides matching TRBD1. Looked up from germline, CDR1 is SGHNT and CDR2 is YYREEE (reference sequence). V gave up 5 bases and J gave up 9 bases; unmatched junction bases: 8. The CDR3 has 13 amino acids. CDR3 DNA: TGTGCCAGCAGACAGGGACAGGGTATACGCTACACCTTC. Protein sequence: CASRQGQGIRYTF.

CDR3: CAISGVGGAPSSGANVLTF. The CDR3 coding sequence is TGTGCCATCAGTGGTGTAGGGGGCGCCCCAAGCTCTGGGGCCAACGTCCTGACTTTC. This rearrangement joins TRBV10-3 to TRBJ2-6; 7 nucleotides match TRBD1. The germline CDR1 and CDR2 sequences are ENHRY and SYGVKD. V trimming: 4 bases; J trimming: 0 bases; junction bases outside the gene matches: 12. CDR3 length: 19 amino acids.

This chain joins TRBV5-1 and TRBJ2-7; 8 positions agree with TRBD1. Trimming took 2 bases from V and 6 from J; bases not matched to a gene: 10. CDR1 is SGHRS and CDR2 is YFSETQ in the germline V gene. The CDR3 has 15 amino acids. The chain's CDR3 is CASSLKTGEVGEQYF. The DNA for the CDR3 is TGCGCCAGCAGCTTAAAGACAGGGGAAGTTGGCGAGCAGTACTTC. The full variable domain, completed using reference TRBV5-1 and TRBJ2-7, is KAGVTQTPRYLIKTRGQQVTLSCSPISGHRSVSWYQQTPGQGLQFLFEYFSETQRNKGNFPGRFSGRQFSNSRSEMNVSTLELGDSALYLCASSLKTGEVGEQYFGPGTRLTVT.

This chain joins TRBV4-3 and TRBJ2-7; TRBD1 is a possible D gene (6 bases). V was cut by 0 bases and J by 3 bases, with 9 bases left in between. Germline CDR1 reads LGHNA; CDR2 reads YSLEER. The CDR3 runs to 14 residues. As DNA, the CDR3 is TGCGCCAGCAGCCAAGACAGGGGCCTCTACGAGCAGTACTTC. Translated, it gives CASSQDRGLYEQYF.

This clone came up many times. The sample contains more than one DNA sequence encoding this CDR3. The chain recombines TRBV7-6 with TRBJ2-1, with 14 bases matching TRBD2. The CDR3 has 15 residues. V dropped 4 bases and J dropped 7; count of bases not matched to a gene: 3. Germline CDR1 and CDR2: SGHVS and FNYEAQ. CDR3 DNA sequence: TGTGCCAGCAGCTCCCGGACTAGCGGGGGGAATGAGCAGTTCTTC. Its protein is CASSSRTSGGNEQFF.

The chain couples TRBV29-1 to TRBJ1-1; possible D gene TRBD1, 6 bases. The CDR3 extends over 11 amino acids. V was pared by 0 bases and J by 11 bases, with 10 bases between. CDR1 is SQVTM, CDR2 ANQGSEA, per germline. CDR3 coding DNA: TGCAGCGTTGAAGACCGACAGGTGGCTTTCTTT. It specifies CSVEDRQVAFF.

This clone was detected once. This chain joins TRBV7-9 and TRBJ1-2, with a weak D call TRBD1 (5 bases). Trimming took 2 bases from V and 4 from J, leaving 8 bases between them. Germline values: CDR1 SEHNR, CDR2 FQNEAQ (reference sequence). This CDR3 region has 13 residues. The CDR3 bases are TGTGCCAGCAGCTTACAGGGAAGCTATGGCTACACCTTC. This codes for CASSLQGSYGYTF. Supplemented by reference TRBV7-9 and TRBJ1-2, the full variable domain reads DTGVSQNPRHKITKRGQNVTFRCDPISEHNRLYWYRQTLGQGPEFLTYFQNEAQLEKSRLLSDRFSAERPKGSFSTLEIQRTEQGDSAMYLCASSLQGSYGYTFGSGTRLTVV.

Turning to this clone: Other DNA sequences in this specimen translate into the identical CDR3. The J gene is TRBJ1-1, the V gene TRBV6-5, with TRBD1 identical over 8 bases. The V and J ends lost 2 bases and 3 bases, in that order; junction bases with no gene match: 5. The length of the CDR3 is 15 residues. Germline CDR1 MNHEY, CDR2 SVGAGI. CDR3 in amino acids: CASSYRTGSHTEAFF. Here the CDR3 DNA reads TGTGCCAGCAGTTACAGGACAGGGAGCCACACTGAAGCTTTCTTT.

The chain combines TRBV5-4 with TRBJ1-1; 10 bases align to TRBD1. V shed 3 bases and J 7 bases; nucleotides not matched to a gene: 9. The CDR3 has 15 residues. Germline values: CDR1 SGHNT, CDR2 YYREEE (reference sequence). CDR3 sequence (DNA): TGTGCCAGCAGCTCCGGGGGGACAGGGGAGATTGAAGCTTTCTTT. It codes for CASSSGGTGEIEAFF.

The genes are TRBV7-9 and TRBJ2-2; 9 nucleotides agree with TRBD2. Germline CDR1 reads SEHNR; CDR2 reads FQNEAQ (reference sequence). V was clipped by 7 bases and J by 6 bases; unmatched bases: 15. This CDR3 is built from 17 residues. CDR3 bases: TGTGCCAGCACCACAGGGGTCCTAGCGGGATCGGCCGGGGAGCTGTTTTTT. This codes for CASTTGVLAGSAGELFF.

The chain employs TRBV7-3 and TRBJ2-3; unclear D gene. The CDR3 contains 13 residues. V lost 0 bases and J lost 6, with 7 bases in between. CDR1 SGHTA and CDR2 FQGTGA come from the germline V gene. The CDR3: CASSLTRSDTQYF. The CDR3 nucleotides read TGTGCCAGCAGCTTAACCAGGTCTGATACGCAGTATTTT.

The chain links TRBV5-1 to TRBJ1-2; possible D gene TRBD1, 5 bases. Germline CDR1 reads SGHRS; CDR2 reads YFSETQ. Between the trimmed V and J ends, which lost 3 bases and 8 bases, there was a span of 17 bases. The CDR3 is 14 residues long. CDR3 in amino acids: CASSSPEGIAGYTF. The DNA of the CDR3 is TGCGCCAGCAGCTCCCCGGAGGGGATTGCGGGCTACACCTTC.

This rearrangement joins TRBV7-3 to TRBJ2-3; tentatively, D is TRBD1 (6 bases). The CDR3 length is 13 residues. Germline lookup yields CDR1 SGHTA and CDR2 FQGTGA. Trimming left V 8 bases short and J 2 bases short, with 11 bases between. This chain's CDR3 is CASAQGNTDTQYF. CDR3 nucleotide sequence: TGTGCCAGCGCTCAGGGGAACACAGATACGCAGTATTTT. Based on the CDR3 plus reference TRBV7-3 and TRBJ2-3, the full variable domain is GAGVSQTPSNKVTEKGKYVELRCDPISGHTALYWYRQSLGQGPEFLIYFQGTGAADDSGLPNDRFFAVRPEGSVSTLKIQRTERGDSAVYLCASAQGNTDTQYFGPGTRLTVL.

This clone was counted a single time. The chain uses TRBV5-4 and TRBJ1-1; tentative D call: TRBD1 (6 bases). Trimming removed 2 bases from V and 3 bases from J, with 20 bases in between. CDR3 length: 17 residues. Germline lookup yields CDR1 SGHNT and CDR2 YYREEE (reference sequence). The chain's CDR3 is CASSLGGGAGRDTEAFF. CDR3 bases: TGTGCCAGCAGCTTAGGGGGGGGCGCAGGAAGGGACACTGAAGCTTTCTTT.

V gene TRBV9 combines with J gene TRBJ1-1; D is unclear. CDR1 and CDR2 from the germline V gene are SGDLS and YYNGEE. V lost 6 bases and J lost 0, with 15 bases in between. The CDR3 sequence is 15 residues long. This CDR3 reads CASTTGSLMNTEAFF. CDR3 bases: TGTGCCAGCACGACCGGGTCCCTCATGAACACTGAAGCTTTCTTT.

This clone was picked up a small number of times. This chain uses TRBV28 with TRBJ1-2, with TRBD1 matching 7 bases. The germline V gene encodes CDR1 MDHEN and CDR2 SYDVKM. The CDR3 is 14 amino acids. V was pared by 6 bases and J by 4 bases, with 8 bases of the junction left unmatched. The CDR3 spells CASSPPDRAYGYTF. The DNA for the CDR3 is TGTGCCAGCAGCCCACCAGACAGGGCCTATGGCTACACCTTC.